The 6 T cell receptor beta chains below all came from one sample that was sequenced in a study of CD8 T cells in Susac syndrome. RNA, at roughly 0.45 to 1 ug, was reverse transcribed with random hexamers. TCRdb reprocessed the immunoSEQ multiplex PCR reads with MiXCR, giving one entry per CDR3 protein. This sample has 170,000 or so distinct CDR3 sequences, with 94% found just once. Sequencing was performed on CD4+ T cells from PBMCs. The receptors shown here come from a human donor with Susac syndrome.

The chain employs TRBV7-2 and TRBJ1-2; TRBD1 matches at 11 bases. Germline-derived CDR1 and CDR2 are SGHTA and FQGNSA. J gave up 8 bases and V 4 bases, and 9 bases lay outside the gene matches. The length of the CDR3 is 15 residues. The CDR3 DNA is TGTGCCAGCAGCTCAACCGGGACAGGGGGACGGGGCTACACCTTC. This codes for CASSSTGTGGRGYTF.

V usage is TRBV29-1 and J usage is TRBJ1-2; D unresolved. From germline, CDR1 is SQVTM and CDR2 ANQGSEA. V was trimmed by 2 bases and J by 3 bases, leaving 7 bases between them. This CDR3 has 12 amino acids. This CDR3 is CSVEKDDYGYTF. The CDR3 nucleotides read TGCAGCGTTGAAAAGGATGACTATGGCTACACCTTC.

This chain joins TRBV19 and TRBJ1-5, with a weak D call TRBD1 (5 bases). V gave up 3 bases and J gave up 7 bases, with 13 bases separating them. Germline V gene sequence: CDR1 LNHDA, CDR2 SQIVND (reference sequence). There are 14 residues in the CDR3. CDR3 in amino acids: CASSIGTSGQPQHF. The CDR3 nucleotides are TGTGCCAGTAGTATTGGGACCTCTGGGCAGCCCCAGCATTTT.

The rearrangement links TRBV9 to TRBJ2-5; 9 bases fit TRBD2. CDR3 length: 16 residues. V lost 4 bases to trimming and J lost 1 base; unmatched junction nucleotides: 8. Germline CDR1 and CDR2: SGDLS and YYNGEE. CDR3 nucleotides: TGTGCCAGCAGCCCCCGGCTAGCGGGGAGCCAAGAGACCCAGTACTTC. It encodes CASSPRLAGSQETQYF. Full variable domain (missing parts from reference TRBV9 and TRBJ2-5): DSGVTQTPKHLITATGQRVTLRCSPRSGDLSVYWYQQSLDQGLQFLIQYYNGEERAKGNILERFSAQQFPDLHSELNLSSLELGDSALYFCASSPRLAGSQETQYFGPGTRLLVL.

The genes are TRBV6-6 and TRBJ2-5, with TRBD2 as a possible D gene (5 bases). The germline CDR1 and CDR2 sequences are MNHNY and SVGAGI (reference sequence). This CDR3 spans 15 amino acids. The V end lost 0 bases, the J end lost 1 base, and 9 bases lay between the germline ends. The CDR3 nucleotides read TGTGCCAGCAGTTACTCTACGGGGTTCCAAGAGACCCAGTACTTC. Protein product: CASSYSTGFQETQYF.

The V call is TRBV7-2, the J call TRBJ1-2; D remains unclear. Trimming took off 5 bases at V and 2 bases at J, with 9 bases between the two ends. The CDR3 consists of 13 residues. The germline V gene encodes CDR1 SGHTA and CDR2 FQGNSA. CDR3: CASSQDGNYGYTF. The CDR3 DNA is TGTGCCAGCAGCCAGGACGGGAACTATGGCTACACCTTC.